This TCR beta chain was sequenced for a study of cytomegalovirus exposure and HLA in healthy donors (TCRdb year 2017). For the study in its entirety: The 500 to 800 repertoires of the first cohort and the roughly 120 validation repertoires were produced on the same platform, according to a later analysis. The study was designed to test whether signatures of past pathogen exposure could be identified by cataloging public T cell receptors. In addition to the first cohort of 500 to 850 subjects, a separate validation cohort of 120 different subjects was used. To predict cytomegalovirus infection status, the study combined high-throughput TCR immunosequencing, statistical association of individual TCRs with disease status, and machine learning.

Donors formed part of the validation cohort, which comprised fewer than 150 subjects and was distinct from the first cohort of fewer than 750 subjects. General conclusions and limits of the study: A later analysis lacked HLA typing for the validation cohort, so it scored co-occurrence in that cohort across all 120 repertoires. Most TCR sequences were seen in very few donors, while some public TCRs were found in many individuals. According to the authors, the approach could potentially be generalized to other disease states and immunological phenotypes. In both the original and validation cohorts, the classifier was reported to diagnose cytomegalovirus status with high specificity and sensitivity. In vitro tests confirmed that a few of the cytomegalovirus-associated TCR beta chains recognize cytomegalovirus antigens. The study listed 150 to 200 TCR beta chains as associated with cytomegalovirus. Of the cluster scores, approximately 95% were above 0 in a later analysis, which found that TCRs clustered in the first cohort also tended to co-occur in the roughly 130 validation repertoires.

The library was prepared using the immunoSEQ multiplex PCR assay. The study's processing was this. A statistical classification framework was developed to diagnose cytomegalovirus status using the catalog of TCR beta chain sequences. The table was pulled from immuneACCESS by TCRdb, which kept in-frame rearrangements only. Such tables lose some clones; where checked, under half of the loss comes from unresolved V genes, and the rest has no known cause. The V and J calls and the clone size are those of that table, but D and trimming were determined from the DNA. The sample table shows about 300,000 clones, and 88% are seen once. The ten largest account for approximately 0.94% of the sample. This clone appeared a single time. There is no known antigen for this receptor. No base quality values were provided; no much bigger clone lies one nucleotide off. The CDR1 and CDR2 encoded by the germline V gene are SGHTA and FQGTGA. There are 15 amino acids in the CDR3, from cysteine to phenylalanine inclusive. The retained sequence is limited to the CDR3, 45 bases, with the frame set at the first base. V drops 0 bases and J drops 0 bases, leaving 9 bases in between.

The receptor chain draws on TRBV7-3 and TRBJ2-7, with the D segment identity uncertain. Material for sequencing was PBMCs. This clonotype was sampled from a woman aged 18-29 years in good health and CMV-seronegative. At the DNA level, the sequence is TGTGCCAGCAGCTTAACTGGCTTGCACTCCTACGAGCAGTACTTC. Protein translation: CASSLTGLHSYEQYF. The CDR3 plus the reference TRBV7-3 and TRBJ2-7 genes for the other parts give the full variable domain: GAGVSQTPSNKVTEKGKYVELRCDPISGHTALYWYRQSLGQGPEFLIYFQGTGAADDSGLPNDRFFAVRPEGSVSTLKIQRTERGDSAVYLCASSLTGLHSYEQYFGPGTRLTVT.